The clone carrying this TCR beta chain was counted only a few times. RNA transcripts served as the template for amplifying TCR beta CDR3 regions. The study used the HTBI primer set for a first-round RT-PCR of the TCR CDR3. TCRdb re-derived calls from the multiplex PCR reads in MiXCR, one entry per CDR3 protein. Here the sample spans about 520,000 distinct CDR3 sequences, about 24% being singletons. This entry comes from a study of T cells in Graves' hyperthyroidism and ophthalmopathy. The CDR3 loop spans 16 amino acids. The V gene's germline CDR1 is ENHRY and CDR2 SYGVKD. Trimming shortened V by 11 bases and J by 1 base, and 23 bases separated the two germline ends.

The clonotype was recovered from a young woman with Graves' ophthalmopathy. V gene TRBV10-3 combines with J gene TRBJ1-2; tentative D call: TRBD1 (6 bases). Specimen: blood. The CDR3 is CALREVGAEINYGYTF. In nucleotides, the CDR3 is TGTGCCCTCCGCGAGGTGGGGGCCGAAATTAACTATGGCTACACCTTC.